The entry that follows covers one TCR beta chain sequence. Antigen unknown. The CDR3 loop spans 14 amino acids. CDR1 is MNHNS, CDR2 SASEGT, per germline. V gave up 6 bases and J gave up 2 bases; unmatched junction bases: 3. Assay used: immunoSEQ multiplex PCR; TCRdb lists only in-frame clones, some missing. This table has under 3,500 clones, roughly four fifths appearing once. The record originates from a study of T cells after posttransplantation cyclophosphamide. Study-wide results and limits: TRB overlap between skin or GI tissue T cells and blood was limited.

The TCR was taken from a man aged 25 to 45 with a blood cancer, CMV-positive, and with a related stem cell donor. The sample comprised PBMCs. The chain recombines TRBV6-1 with TRBJ1-2, with 10 bases that match TRBD1. The CDR3 nucleotides read TGTGCCAGCAGACGGGACAGGGGCAACTATGGCTACACCTTC. The encoded protein is CASRRDRGNYGYTF.